This T cell receptor (beta chain) was profiled in a study of CD8+CD57+ T cells in acquired aplastic anemia. As for the study in general: Sorted CD4+ and CD8+ cells yielded 2.5 to 3.5 ug of DNA on average.

Sequencing involved patients with CD8+CD57+ cell expansion previously shown by flow cytometry. Genomic DNA templated the TCR beta VDJ and CDR3 profiling. TCRdb itself ran the reads through MiXCR, one entry per CDR3 protein. Here the sample spans roughly 290,000 distinct CDR3 sequences, 56% being singletons. This CDR3 comprises 15 residues. The ends were cut back, 0 bases at V and 2 bases at J, with 11 bases in the middle. Germline CDR1 SGHTS, CDR2 YDEGEE. The table lists this clonotype with many counts. Antigen: not known. Study-wide findings and caveats: Any difference that existed in CD8+ Simpson's diversity between patients and controls was not significant.

The TCR sequence derives from a human donor with aplastic anemia. Material: sorted CD4+, CD8+, or CD8+CD57+ T cells (not recorded which) from PBMCs. The chain is built from TRBV5-8 and TRBJ1-2, with D possibly matching TRBD1 (5 bases). In DNA, the CDR3 is TGTGCCAGCAGCTTGGCGGGGGACGGAAACTATGGCTACACCTTC. Its protein is CASSLAGDGNYGYTF.